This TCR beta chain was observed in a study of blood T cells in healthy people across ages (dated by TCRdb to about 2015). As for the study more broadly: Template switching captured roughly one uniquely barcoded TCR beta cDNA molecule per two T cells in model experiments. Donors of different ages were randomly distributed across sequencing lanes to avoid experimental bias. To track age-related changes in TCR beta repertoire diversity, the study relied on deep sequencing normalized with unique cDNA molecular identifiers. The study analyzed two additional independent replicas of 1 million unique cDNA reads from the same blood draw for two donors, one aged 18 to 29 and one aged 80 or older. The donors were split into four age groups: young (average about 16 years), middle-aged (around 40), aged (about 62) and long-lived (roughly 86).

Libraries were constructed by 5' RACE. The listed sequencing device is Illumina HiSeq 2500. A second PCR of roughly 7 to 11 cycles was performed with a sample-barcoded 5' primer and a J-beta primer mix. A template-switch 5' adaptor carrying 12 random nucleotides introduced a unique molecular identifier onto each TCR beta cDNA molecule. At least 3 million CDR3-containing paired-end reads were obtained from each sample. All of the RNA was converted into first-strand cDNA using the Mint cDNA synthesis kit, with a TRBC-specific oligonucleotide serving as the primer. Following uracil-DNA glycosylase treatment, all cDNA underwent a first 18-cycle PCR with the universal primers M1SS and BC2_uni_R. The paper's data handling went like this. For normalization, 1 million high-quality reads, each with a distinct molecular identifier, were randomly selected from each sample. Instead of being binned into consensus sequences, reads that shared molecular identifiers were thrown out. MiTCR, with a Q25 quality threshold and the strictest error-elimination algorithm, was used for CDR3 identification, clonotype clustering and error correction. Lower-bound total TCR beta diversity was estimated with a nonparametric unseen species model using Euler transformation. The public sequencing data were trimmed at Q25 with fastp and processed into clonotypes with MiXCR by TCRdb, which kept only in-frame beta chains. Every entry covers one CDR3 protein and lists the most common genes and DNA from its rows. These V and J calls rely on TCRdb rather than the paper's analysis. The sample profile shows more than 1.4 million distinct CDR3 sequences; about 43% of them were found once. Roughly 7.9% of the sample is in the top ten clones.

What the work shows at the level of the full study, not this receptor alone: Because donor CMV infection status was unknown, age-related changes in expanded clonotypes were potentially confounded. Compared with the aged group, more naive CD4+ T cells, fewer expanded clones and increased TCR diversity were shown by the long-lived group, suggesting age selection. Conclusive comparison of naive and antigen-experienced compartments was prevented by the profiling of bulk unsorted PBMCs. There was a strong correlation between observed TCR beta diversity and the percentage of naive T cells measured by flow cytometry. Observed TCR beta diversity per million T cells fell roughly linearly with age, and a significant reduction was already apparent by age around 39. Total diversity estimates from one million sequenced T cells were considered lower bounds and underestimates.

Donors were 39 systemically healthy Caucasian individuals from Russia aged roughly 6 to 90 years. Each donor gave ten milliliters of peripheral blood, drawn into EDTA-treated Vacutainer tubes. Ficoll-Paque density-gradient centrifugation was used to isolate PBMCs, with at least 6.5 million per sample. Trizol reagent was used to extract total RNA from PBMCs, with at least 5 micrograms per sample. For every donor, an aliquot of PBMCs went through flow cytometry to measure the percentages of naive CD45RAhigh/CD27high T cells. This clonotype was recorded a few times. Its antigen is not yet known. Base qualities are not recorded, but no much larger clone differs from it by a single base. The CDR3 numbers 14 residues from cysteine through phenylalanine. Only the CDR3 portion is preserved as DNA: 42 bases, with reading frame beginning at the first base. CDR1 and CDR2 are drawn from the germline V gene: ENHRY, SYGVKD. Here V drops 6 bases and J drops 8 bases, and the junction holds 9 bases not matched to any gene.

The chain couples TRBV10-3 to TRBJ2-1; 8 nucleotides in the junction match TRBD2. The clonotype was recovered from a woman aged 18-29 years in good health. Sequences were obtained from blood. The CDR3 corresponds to CAIRGTSSGHEQFF. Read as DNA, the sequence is TGTGCCATCAGAGGGACTAGTTCGGGCCATGAGCAGTTCTTC.